The TCR beta chain under discussion was sequenced for a study of T cells in Graves' hyperthyroidism and ophthalmopathy. RNA transcripts were the template for amplifying TCR beta CDR3 regions. HTBI primers were used for first-round RT-PCR of the TCR CDR3. TCRdb analysed the multiplex PCR reads with MiXCR anew, one entry per CDR3 protein. The sample carries approximately 200,000 distinct CDR3 sequences, 18% recorded once. Germline V gene sequence: CDR1 SQVTM, CDR2 ANQGSEA. Trimming cost V 6 bases and J 3 bases, with 12 bases left between them. This CDR3 has 13 amino acids. This clonotype was obtained from a man aged 35 to 55 with Graves' hyperthyroidism. Sequenced: blood. The chain recombines TRBV29-1 with TRBJ1-5, with a possible D match to TRBD1 (5 bases). The CDR3 coding sequence is TGCAGCGTGGTAGAGGGGCTCAATCAGCCCCAGCATTTT. Residues: CSVVEGLNQPQHF. The full variable domain, with the rest looked up from reference TRBV29-1 and TRBJ1-5, is SAVISQKPSRDICQRGTSLTIQCQVDSQVTMMFWYRQQPGQSLTLIATANQGSEATYESGFVIDKFPISRPNLTFSTLTVSNMSPEDSSIYLCSVVEGLNQPQHFGDGTRLSIL.